This T cell receptor beta chain is drawn from a study of T cell repertoires in cytomegalovirus infection. Turning to the study itself: CMV infection and matching HLA type were both indicated by public TCR beta signatures. Study-level findings and limits: Cumulative public TCR beta family frequency identified CMV carriers with the relevant HLA. Across the ex vivo response, the dominant clonotypes were HLA-C-restricted CMV-specific TCR beta clonotypes.

Trimming cost V 2 bases and J 7 bases; bases outside gene matches: 2. Germline V CDR1 and CDR2: MNHEY, SVGEGT. The length of the CDR3 is 14 residues. The table lists this clonotype with a few counts. Its antigen is not identified. TCRdb itself ran the reads through MiXCR, one entry per CDR3 protein. The sample lists hundreds of thousands of distinct CDR3 sequences; around 18% were seen once. The TCR comes from a human donor in good health (CMV status not recorded). Some clones in this sample may be carry-over from other donors' samples. V usage is TRBV6-2 or TRBV6-3 and J usage is TRBJ2-7; 13 bases are shared with TRBD2. Input material: PBMCs. In DNA form, the CDR3 reads TGTGCCAGCAGTTACCAGACTAGCGGGAGGGAGCAGTACTTC. This translates into CASSYQTSGREQYF.